What follows are 29 T cell receptor beta chains derived from one specimen sequenced in a study of vaccination and CD4 T cells after COVID-19. Described treatment: roughly nine-day PBMC culture with coronavirus spike peptide pools or control peptides (ViraFEST assay). Antigens for these TCRs are unknown. Cultured CD4+ T cell DNA was sequenced using the Oncomine TCR Beta short-read assay. One entry per CDR3 protein, called by TCRdb with MiXCR from the PCR reads. The data contain 20,000 to 25,000 distinct CDR3 sequences, 50% to 70% of them seen just once; the ten biggest clones take up approximately 12%. The sequencing used CD4+ T cells from blood, cultured in vitro, collected after SARS-CoV-2 vaccination. The source of these receptors is a human donor who received a COVID-19 vaccine.

The chain uses TRBV12-3 or TRBV12-4 and TRBJ1-2; TRBD1 might be the D (5 bases). Trimming took off 3 bases at V and 4 bases at J, with 12 bases between the two ends. The CDR3 has 14 amino acids. CDR3 region: CASSFGQGSYGYTF. The CDR3 bases are TGTGCCAGCAGTTTTGGGCAGGGCTCCTATGGCTACACCTTC.

V gene TRBV28 combines with J gene TRBJ2-7; D call uncertain. This CDR3 is built from 16 residues. CDR1 and CDR2 (germline): MDHEN, SYDVKM. With 5 bases removed from V and 2 bases from J, the gap between germline ends came to 19 bases. The chain's CDR3 is CASSRPSGGPTYEQYF. Written as DNA, the CDR3 is TGTGCCAGCAGTCGCCCGTCGGGCGGACCGACCTACGAGCAGTACTTC.

This clonotype appeared once. The chain couples TRBV7-9 to TRBJ1-3, with D possibly TRBD1 on 6 matching bases. The CDR3 length is 14 residues. Trimming removed 5 bases at V and 4 bases at J, with 12 bases between. CDR1 is SEHNR, CDR2 FQNEAQ, per germline (reference sequence). The CDR3 region is CASSRPTGGNTIYF. The DNA for the CDR3 is TGTGCCAGCAGCCGGCCGACAGGCGGAAACACCATATATTTT.

The CDR3 bases are TGCGCCAGCAGTCAATCCGGGCAGCTAACCCACCTTAGCACAGATACGCAGTATTTT. Protein product: CASSQSGQLTHLSTDTQYF. The chain recombines TRBV23-1 with TRBJ2-3; D is unclear. TRBV23-1 is annotated as an ORF whose role is uncertain. The V gene lost 0 bases and the J gene lost 0 bases, with 19 bases spanning the gap. The CDR3 extends over 19 amino acids.

The chain uses TRBV5-1 and TRBJ2-3; D is undetermined. The CDR3 has 15 amino acids. CDR1 is SGHRS, CDR2 YFSETQ, per germline. Trimming pared 0 bases from V and 1 base from J, leaving 9 bases between. The CDR3 loop reads CASSLEGSGTDTQYF. For the CDR3, the DNA is TGCGCCAGCAGCTTGGAGGGTAGTGGCACAGATACGCAGTATTTT.

V usage is TRBV27 and J usage is TRBJ1-5; D is possibly TRBD1 (6 bases). The CDR3 is made up of 15 amino acids. Trimming pared 0 bases from V and 7 bases from J, leaving 13 bases between. Germline V gene sequence: CDR1 MNHEY, CDR2 SMNVEV (reference sequence). The CDR3 DNA sequence: TGTGCCAGCAGTTTATCGCGGGGGGCAGGACAGCCCCAGCATTTT. Translating gives CASSLSRGAGQPQHF.

There are a few counts of this clonotype. The V gene is TRBV7-2, the J gene TRBJ1-4; 7 bases agree with TRBD1. Trimming cost V 5 bases and J 4 bases; bases outside gene matches: 7. The CDR3 contains 15 residues. The V gene's germline CDR1 is SGHTA and CDR2 FQGNSA. In DNA form, the CDR3 reads TGTGCCAGCAGCACCAGGGGGGTATTTAATGAAAAACTGTTTTTT. As protein: CASSTRGVFNEKLFF.

The rearrangement links TRBV30 to TRBJ1-2; 9 bases fit TRBD1. The germline V gene has CDR1 GTSNPN and CDR2 SVGIG (reference sequence). The J segment lost 5 bases and the V segment lost 1 base, leaving 2 bases of the junction unmatched. The CDR3 spans 13 residues. The CDR3 loop reads CAWSGGQGYGYTF. The DNA for the CDR3 is TGTGCCTGGAGTGGCGGACAGGGGTATGGCTACACCTTC.

The chain carries TRBV2 and TRBJ1-1; no clear D gene. Germline values: CDR1 SNHLY, CDR2 FYNNEI. The CDR3 runs 13 residues. V was pared by 7 bases and J by 1 base, with 10 bases between. Here the CDR3 reads CASTGRSNTEAFF. In nucleotides, the CDR3 is TGTGCCAGCACGGGGAGATCGAACACTGAAGCTTTCTTT. The full variable domain, in which reference TRBV2 and TRBJ1-1 provide the parts outside the CDR3, is EPEVTQTPSHQVTQMGQEVILRCVPISNHLYFYWYRQILGQKVEFLVSFYNNEISEKSEIFDDQFSVERPDGSNFTLKIRSTKLEDSAMYFCASTGRSNTEAFFGQGTRLTVV.

This chain connects TRBV6-1 to TRBJ2-2; the D gene is possibly TRBD1 (6 bases). Germline V gene lookup returns CDR1 MNHNS and CDR2 SASEGT. The length of the CDR3 is 15 residues. V was pared by 6 bases and J by 0 bases, with 11 bases between. DNA of the CDR3: TGTGCCAGCAGCCTGACAGGTCCGAACACCGGGGAGCTGTTTTTT. The encoded protein is CASSLTGPNTGELFF.

This clonotype was observed once. This sequence joins TRBV6-1 and TRBJ2-5; D ambiguous. V lost 8 bases and J lost 5, with 15 bases in between. This CDR3 is built from 13 residues. The germline V gene encodes CDR1 MNHNS and CDR2 SASEGT. The CDR3: CASGGRPWETQYF. The CDR3 DNA reads as TGTGCCAGCGGTGGCCGTCCCTGGGAGACCCAGTACTTC.

The rearrangement joins TRBV2 to TRBJ1-5; no reliable D call. CDR3 length: 12 amino acids. Looked up from germline, CDR1 is SNHLY and CDR2 is FYNNEI. The ends were cut back, 7 bases at V and 2 bases at J, with 6 bases in the middle. The CDR3 DNA sequence: TGTGCCAGCACCGAGGGCAATCAGCCCCAGCATTTT. Its protein is CASTEGNQPQHF. Drawing the rest from reference TRBV2 and TRBJ1-5, the complete variable domain is EPEVTQTPSHQVTQMGQEVILRCVPISNHLYFYWYRQILGQKVEFLVSFYNNEISEKSEIFDDQFSVERPDGSNFTLKIRSTKLEDSAMYFCASTEGNQPQHFGDGTRLSIL.

The chain has TRBV10-3 and TRBJ1-1, with TRBD1 matching 7 bases. Germline V gene sequence: CDR1 ENHRY, CDR2 SYGVKD. The CDR3 is 15 residues long. The V and J ends lost 2 bases and 4 bases, in that order; junction bases with no gene match: 7. The CDR3, as DNA: TGTGCCATCAGTGAGACGGACAGGCGAAGCACTGAAGCTTTCTTT. Protein sequence: CAISETDRRSTEAFF.

The chain couples TRBV12-3 or TRBV12-4 to TRBJ1-6; TRBD1 matches at 7 bases. The CDR3 has 14 residues. With V trimmed by 6 bases and J by 6 bases, 5 bases remained unmatched. In nucleotides, the CDR3 is TGTGCCAGCAGGGGACAGATGGGTAATTCACCCCTCCACTTT. Translated, it gives CASRGQMGNSPLHF.

The gene calls are TRBV5-3 and TRBJ1-2, with unresolved D. TRBV5-3 is labeled an ORF, and its function is uncertain. V lost 3 bases to trimming and J lost 0 bases, with 12 bases between them. This CDR3 spans 15 amino acids. The DNA for the CDR3 is TGTGCCAGAAGCTCTGGAGGGCAAGCTAACTATGGCTACACCTTC. Translation: CARSSGGQANYGYTF.

J is TRBJ2-5 and V is TRBV2; TRBD2 might be the D (6 bases). Germline CDR1 is SNHLY and CDR2 is FYNNEI. V lost 6 bases and J lost 4, with 15 bases in between. The CDR3 covers 14 residues. The CDR3 spells CASRELASRETQYF. CDR3 sequence (DNA): TGTGCCAGCAGGGAGCTAGCGAGTCGAGAGACCCAGTACTTC.

V and J are TRBV5-4 and TRBJ1-1; 8 bases are a match to TRBD1. This CDR3 comprises 16 residues. The germline V gene has CDR1 SGHNT and CDR2 YYREEE (reference sequence). After removal of 2 bases from V and 5 bases from J, the junction contained 11 bases not matched to a gene. Written as DNA, the CDR3 is TGTGCCAGCAGCTTACCTTCCACAGGGGGGAGGACTGAAGCTTTCTTT. It specifies CASSLPSTGGRTEAFF.

CDR3 sequence (DNA): TGTGCAACCGGACAGGGGCCAACTGATGGCTACACCTTC. The encoded protein is CATGQGPTDGYTF. V is TRBV19 and J is TRBJ1-2; 9 positions agree with TRBD1. Germline V gene sequence: CDR1 LNHDA, CDR2 SQIVND (reference sequence). CDR3 length equals 13 residues.

The rearrangement links TRBV19 to TRBJ1-1; D perhaps matches TRBD1 (6 bases). CDR1 is LNHDA and CDR2 is SQIVND in the germline V gene (reference sequence). The CDR3 has 16 amino acids. With 3 bases removed from V and 5 bases from J, the gap between germline ends came to 19 bases. The CDR3 loop reads CASSILGGFLRTEAFF. DNA for the CDR3: TGTGCCAGTAGTATCCTTGGGGGCTTCTTGAGGACTGAAGCTTTCTTT.

This clonotype was counted a few times. The chain has TRBV24-1 and TRBJ2-3; TRBD1 agrees at 7 bases. The germline V gene encodes CDR1 KGHDR and CDR2 SFDVKD. After removal of 4 bases from V and 7 bases from J, the junction contained 7 bases not matched to a gene. The CDR3 is 14 residues long. Here the CDR3 reads CATSDPDREHTQYF. CDR3 bases: TGTGCCACCAGTGACCCCGACAGGGAACATACGCAGTATTTT.

The V call is TRBV4-2, the J call TRBJ2-5; D not resolved. Deletions cut 1 base from V and 1 base from J, with 4 bases between. CDR1 and CDR2 (germline): LGHNA, YNFKEQ. The CDR3 loop spans 13 amino acids. The CDR3 coding sequence is TGTGCCAGCAGCCAAGGTACCCAAGAGACCCAGTACTTC. Translated, it gives CASSQGTQETQYF.

Only one count was recorded for this clonotype. The chain employs TRBV5-1 and TRBJ2-1, with unresolved D. V gave up 7 bases and J gave up 8 bases, with 16 bases separating them. The CDR3 has 13 residues. Germline loops: CDR1 SGHRS, CDR2 YFSETQ. In nucleotides, the CDR3 is TGCGCCAGCGCTATTCCTGGGCAATATGAGCAGTTCTTC. It codes for CASAIPGQYEQFF.

The rearrangement uses TRBV6-5 and TRBJ1-2; 10 bases are a match to TRBD1. Germline V gene lookup returns CDR1 MNHEY and CDR2 SVGAGI. The J segment lost 6 bases and the V segment lost 2 bases, leaving 3 bases of the junction unmatched. The CDR3 contains 14 residues. The CDR3 region is CASSYGTGANGYTF. CDR3 coding DNA: TGTGCCAGCAGTTACGGGACAGGGGCTAATGGCTACACCTTC.

The V gene is TRBV5-6, the J gene TRBJ2-7, with 8 bases aligning to TRBD2. The trim removed 2 bases at V and 7 bases at J, leaving 11 bases unmatched. This CDR3 region has 15 residues. From germline, CDR1 is SGHDT and CDR2 YYEEEE. Here the CDR3 reads CASSFTASGGREQYF. In DNA, the CDR3 is TGTGCCAGCAGCTTCACGGCGAGCGGGGGACGGGAGCAGTACTTC.

There are a few counts of this clonotype. The chain carries TRBV6-1 and TRBJ1-1, with D hard to call. Trimming removed 6 bases from V and 9 bases from J, with 17 bases in between. The CDR3 spans 13 residues. The germline V gene has CDR1 MNHNS and CDR2 SASEGT. The CDR3 loop is CASRTLEGRKAFF. In nucleotides, the CDR3 is TGTGCCAGCAGAACATTGGAAGGTCGGAAAGCTTTCTTT.

This sequence joins TRBV12-3 or TRBV12-4 and TRBJ1-2; D is possibly TRBD1 (5 bases). This CDR3 region has 14 residues. V was pared by 5 bases and J by 3 bases, with 13 bases between. DNA for the CDR3: TGTGCCAGCAGTAAAATGACAGATGACTATGGCTACACCTTC. This gives the protein CASSKMTDDYGYTF.

V usage is TRBV20-1 and J usage is TRBJ2-7; TRBD2 aligns across 9 bases. The CDR3 length is 16 residues. With V trimmed by 3 bases and J by 1 base, 10 bases remained unmatched. Germline V lookup: CDR1 DFQATT, CDR2 SNEGSKA (reference sequence). The chain's CDR3 is CSARDSSGAFSYEQYF. The CDR3 DNA is TGCAGTGCTAGGGACTCTAGCGGGGCTTTTTCCTACGAGCAGTACTTC.

The rearrangement uses TRBV29-1 and TRBJ1-5; TRBD1 is a possible D gene (6 bases). The CDR3 has 12 residues. Germline V gene data show CDR1 as SQVTM and CDR2 as ANQGSEA. V lost 5 bases and J 3 bases, leaving 8 bases between the germline ends. The CDR3 here is CSVLGHNQPQHF. For the CDR3, the DNA is TGCAGCGTTCTGGGACACAATCAGCCCCAGCATTTT. The variable domain in full, completed from reference TRBV29-1 and TRBJ1-5, reads SAVISQKPSRDICQRGTSLTIQCQVDSQVTMMFWYRQQPGQSLTLIATANQGSEATYESGFVIDKFPISRPNLTFSTLTVSNMSPEDSSIYLCSVLGHNQPQHFGDGTRLSIL.

The chain carries TRBV25-1 and TRBJ1-1; 11 bases fit TRBD1. Trimming at V came to 1 base and at J to 7 bases, leaving 5 bases not matched to a gene. The CDR3 sequence is 15 residues long. Germline V CDR1 and CDR2: MGHDK, SYGVNS. CDR3 bases: TGTGCCAGCAGTGAATTGGAGGGACAGGGGGATGAAGCTTTCTTT. Encoded protein: CASSELEGQGDEAFF.